Listed below are T cell receptor beta chains from one sample, sequenced in a study of CD8 T cells in ankylosing spondylitis. TCRdb redid the calling of the 5' RACE reads with MiXCR, one entry per CDR3 protein. This repertoire shows about 440,000 distinct CDR3 sequences, over 15% found once; its top ten account for approximately 0.97%. Specimen: blood, either unsorted or a sorted T cell fraction (not recorded which). The receptor source for this set is a male donor with ankylosing spondylitis. Each CDR3 is given with its conserved first and last residue. Each record gives: J gene, D gene, clone size, V gene, CDR3 DNA, CDR3 protein. D genes are given only for firm matches. Some rows mark clone size as missing; the rest say once, few, many or name a class of expanded clone.

>TRBJ2-3|NA|NA|TRBV12-3/TRBV12-4
TGTGCCAGCAGTTTGGGGGTCATGGCATTCACAGATACGCAGTATTTT
CASSLGVMAFTDTQYF
>TRBJ2-7|TRBD1|NA|TRBV12-3/TRBV12-4
TGTGCCAGCAGTCCCTATCCCGGGACAGACTTCTACGAGCAGTACTTC
CASSPYPGTDFYEQYF
>TRBJ2-1|TRBD1|NA|TRBV18
TGTGCCAGCTCACCGATCCAAGGGGGCGCAGGGAATGAGCAGTTCTTC
CASSPIQGGAGNEQFF
>TRBJ2-7|NA|few|TRBV6-5
TGTGCCAGCAGTACTACGTGGGTTCAGGCATCCTACGAGCAGTACTTC
CASSTTWVQASYEQYF
>TRBJ1-1|TRBD1|once|TRBV5-1
TGCGCCAGCAGCTCGGGGACCCAGGGGGCGACTGAAGCTTTCTTT
CASSSGTQGATEAFF
>TRBJ2-1|NA|NA|TRBV24-1
TGTGCCACCAGTGATCCTGGACGACGTAATGAGCAGTTCTTC
CATSDPGRRNEQFF
>TRBJ2-7|TRBD2|NA|TRBV6-5
TGTGCCAGCAGTTACTCCGGGACTAGCGGTTCCTACGAGCAGTACTTC
CASSYSGTSGSYEQYF
>TRBJ2-7|NA|many|TRBV5-1
TGCGCCAGCAGCTTGGACGAGGGGACCCCCTACGAGCAGTACTTC
CASSLDEGTPYEQYF
>TRBJ1-5|NA|NA|TRBV28
TGTGCCAGCAGTTTACCCAACGGAGGGCCCCAGCATTTT
CASSLPNGGPQHF
>TRBJ1-5|NA|few|TRBV7-9
TGTGCCAGCAGCTTTACCCTTACAGGTAGCAATCAGCCCCAGCATTTT
CASSFTLTGSNQPQHF
>TRBJ2-1|NA|many|TRBV12-3/TRBV12-4
TGTGCCAGCAGGTCCCTGGATGAGCAGTTCTTC
CASRSLDEQFF
>TRBJ2-1|TRBD1|many|TRBV5-1
TGCGCCAGCAGCCGAAAAGGGACAGACATCGGGAATGAGCAGTTCTTC
CASSRKGTDIGNEQFF
>TRBJ2-1|TRBD2|few|TRBV9
TGTGCCAGCAGCTATGGACTAGCGGTTTACAATGAGCAGTTCTTC
CASSYGLAVYNEQFF
>TRBJ1-4|TRBD1|NA|TRBV27
TGTGCCAGCAGAAGACAGGGGGTGGATGAAAAACTGTTTTTT
CASRRQGVDEKLFF
>TRBJ2-3|NA|NA|TRBV20-1
TGCAGTGCTAGCTCGGGCGGAGCCAGCACAGATACGCAGTATTTT
CSASSGGASTDTQYF
>TRBJ2-1|NA|NA|TRBV21-1
TGTGCCAGCAGCCCCCGACAGAGCAATGAGCAGTTCTTC
CASSPRQSNEQFF
>TRBJ2-1|TRBD2|few|TRBV20-1
TGCAGTGCCTTTAGCGGGAATGTTCTCGATGAGCAGTTCTTC
CSAFSGNVLDEQFF
>TRBJ2-2|TRBD2|NA|TRBV11-2
TGTGCCAGCAGACGACTAGCGGGAGAGAACACCGGGGAGCTGTTTTTT
CASRRLAGENTGELFF
>TRBJ2-5|TRBD1|few|TRBV20-1
TGCAGTGCTAGGGACGGGACAGGGGATGGAGAGACCCAGTACTTC
CSARDGTGDGETQYF
>TRBJ2-1|NA|many|TRBV6-5
TGTGCCAGCAGTTACTCGACTGAGCAGTTCTTC
CASSYSTEQFF
>TRBJ2-2|NA|few|TRBV2
TGTGCCAGCAGATCCCTAGCGACCGGGGAGCTGTTTTTT
CASRSLATGELFF
>TRBJ1-5|TRBD1|few|TRBV12-3/TRBV12-4
TGTGCCAGCAGTTTGGGGACTACAGGGGGCCCAAATCAGCCCCAGCATTTT
CASSLGTTGGPNQPQHF
>TRBJ2-7|TRBD2|NA|TRBV6-1
TGTGCCAGCAGGGACCCTCTAGCGGGAAGGTTCGAGCAGTACTTC
CASRDPLAGRFEQYF
>TRBJ1-1|NA|NA|TRBV27
TGTGCCAGCAGCCGGCGAGGGGGGGACACTGAAGCTTTCTTT
CASSRRGGDTEAFF
>TRBJ1-2|NA|NA|TRBV4-1
TGCGCCAGCAGCCCGGTTGGACCTGAGGGTGGCTACACCTTC
CASSPVGPEGGYTF
>TRBJ2-1|TRBD2|NA|TRBV6-2/TRBV6-3
TGTGCCAGCAGCCGAGCGGGAGTCGATGAGCAGTTCTTC
CASSRAGVDEQFF
>TRBJ2-2|NA|NA|TRBV4-1
TGCGCCAGCAGCCCCCCGGACAGGAACACCGGGGGGCTGTTTTTT
CASSPPDRNTGGLFF
>TRBJ2-1|TRBD2|once|TRBV11-2
TGTGCCAGCAGCTTAGATAGGACTAGCGGGGGTGAGCAGTTCTTC
CASSLDRTSGGEQFF
>TRBJ2-3|NA|few|TRBV7-9
TGTGCCAGCAGCTTTACGGCGTTAGGTACGCAGTATTTT
CASSFTALGTQYF
>TRBJ1-6|NA|few|TRBV27
TGTGCCAGCAGCGACAGTGTCAATTCACCCCTCCACTTT
CASSDSVNSPLHF
>TRBJ1-6|NA|NA|TRBV7-6
TGTGCCAGCAGCTTAGCGGGGATTGGCTTCGATTCACCCCTCCACTTT
CASSLAGIGFDSPLHF
>TRBJ2-5|TRBD2|few|TRBV5-1
TGCGCCAGCAGCCCTCTAGCGGGGCTCCAAGAGACCCAGTACTTC
CASSPLAGLQETQYF
>TRBJ1-2|NA|NA|TRBV20-1
TGCAGTGTCACCTCTTCCGGGACGGGTGGCTACACCTTC
CSVTSSGTGGYTF
>TRBJ1-1|NA|NA|TRBV4-2
TGTGCCAGCAGCCGCGGGGCCCCGAACACTGAAGCTTTCTTT
CASSRGAPNTEAFF
>TRBJ2-7|NA|few|TRBV6-5
TGTGCCAGCAGTTCTCCTCAGCAGGGCAGCTACGAGCAGTACTTC
CASSSPQQGSYEQYF
>TRBJ2-1|NA|NA|TRBV5-1
TGCGCCAGCAGCTTGTTGGGGGCGAGCAATGAGCAGTTCTTC
CASSLLGASNEQFF
>TRBJ2-1|TRBD1|NA|TRBV15
TGTGCCACCGGACAGGCCGGCAATGAGCAGTTCTTC
CATGQAGNEQFF
>TRBJ1-1|TRBD1|few|TRBV29-1
TGCAGCGGGACAGGGCCCAGCACTGAAGCTTTCTTT
CSGTGPSTEAFF
>TRBJ2-3|NA|NA|TRBV7-9
TGTGCCAGCAGCACCTTCGGGGCTAGCACAGATACGCAGTATTTT
CASSTFGASTDTQYF
>TRBJ2-7|NA|NA|TRBV25-1
TGTGCCAGCAGTGAGGGACCTATGGGGGGCGAGCAGTACTTC
CASSEGPMGGEQYF
>TRBJ2-2|TRBD1|few|TRBV7-9
TGTGCCGGACGACAGGGGTGGTTGAACACCGGGGAGCTGTTTTTT
CAGRQGWLNTGELFF
>TRBJ1-2|TRBD1|NA|TRBV6-1
TGTGCCAGCAACCGACAGGGAGGCTACACCTTC
CASNRQGGYTF
>TRBJ2-1|TRBD1|NA|TRBV12-3/TRBV12-4
TGTGCCAGCAGTTTAAAAGTAGGGACAGGGGACAATGAGCAGTTCTTC
CASSLKVGTGDNEQFF
>TRBJ2-7|TRBD1|NA|TRBV7-9
TGTGCCAGCAGCATCGGGACAGGGGGCGACGAGCAGTACTTC
CASSIGTGGDEQYF